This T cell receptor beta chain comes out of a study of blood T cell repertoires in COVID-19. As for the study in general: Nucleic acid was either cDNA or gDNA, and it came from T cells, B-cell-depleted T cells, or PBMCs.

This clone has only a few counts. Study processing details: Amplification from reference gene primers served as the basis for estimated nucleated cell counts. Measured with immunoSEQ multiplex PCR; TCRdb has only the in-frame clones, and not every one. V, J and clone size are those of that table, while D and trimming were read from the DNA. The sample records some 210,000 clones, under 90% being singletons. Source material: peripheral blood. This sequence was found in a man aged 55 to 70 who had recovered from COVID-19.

This CDR3 reads CASSFASGGARKTQYF. CDR3 in DNA: TGTGCCAGCAGCTTCGCTAGCGGGGGTGCTCGTAAGACCCAGTACTTC. The chain combines TRBV7-2 with TRBJ2-5, with 10 positions matching TRBD2. The CDR3 consists of 16 residues. The junction had 10 bases not matched to a gene; V was cut back by 3 bases and J by 6 bases. The germline V gene has CDR1 SGHTA and CDR2 FQGNSA. The complete variable domain, with remaining parts taken from reference TRBV7-2 and TRBJ2-5, reads GAGVSQSPSNKVTEKGKDVELRCDPISGHTALYWYRQSLGQGLEFLIYFQGNSAPDKSGLPSDRFSAERTGGSVSTLTIQRTQQEDSAVYLCASSFASGGARKTQYFGPGTRLLVL.